This T cell receptor (beta chain) was captured by sequencing in a study of Ad26.COV2.S vaccination and SARS-CoV-2 variants. Overall study: Ad26.COV2.S shots went into the muscle once or twice, 56 days apart. Findings and caveats of the study: After vaccination, reports described spike-specific CD8+ and CD4+ T cell responses as showing substantial breadth.

V was clipped by 6 bases and J by 4 bases, with 6 bases between them. This CDR3 comprises 11 residues. Per the germline V gene, CDR1 is MNHEY and CDR2 is SVGAGI. The treatment is: some 19 received Ad26.COV2.S at low or high dose, single or two shots; about 5 received placebo; per-sample allocation not given. After the first vaccine or placebo injection, samples were drawn on day 63. This Boston cohort included adults aged 18-55 years. Clones were read by immunoSEQ multiplex PCR, and TCRdb kept only the in-frame ones, dropping some. In the table there are roughly 700,000 clones, approximately 88% of which are singletons. With regard to this clone: Its antigen is unknown.

The gene calls are TRBV6-5 and TRBJ1-1, with D hard to call. The sample in question was peripheral blood, obtained in a trial of Ad26.COV2.S vaccine versus placebo. This TCR came from a person aged 18-65 years who received the Ad26.COV2.S COVID-19 vaccine or a placebo. For the CDR3, the DNA is TGTGCCAGCAGCTCTGGCACTGAAGCTTTCTTT. Its translation is CASSSGTEAFF.